This TCR beta chain was captured by sequencing in a study of cytomegalovirus exposure and HLA in healthy donors. Findings of the study overall: In an earlier analysis, most TCR beta V segments were productive about 87% or about 30% of the time.

At the time of sampling, donors were nominally healthy, though unrecorded immune exposures were likely. The PCR ran on 60 Vbeta and 13 Jbeta primers. The repertoire was sequenced with immunoSEQ multiplex PCR; TCRdb's copy has only in-frame clones and lacks some. The table lists some 130,000 clones, approximately 87% of them singletons. Of note for this clone: What it recognizes is unknown.

Looked up from germline, CDR1 is SGHTA and CDR2 is FQGNSA. V was shortened by 4 bases and J by 8 bases, with 21 bases between the two germline ends. The length of the CDR3 is 17 residues. The rearrangement joins TRBV7-2 to TRBJ1-6; D may be TRBD1 (5 bases). Input material: PBMCs. The origin of this receptor is a man in his forties in good health and CMV-seronegative. The CDR3 loop is CASSSLSSGWGDSPLHF. CDR3 bases: TGTGCCAGCAGCTCACTAAGCAGTGGATGGGGGGATTCACCCCTCCACTTT.